The T cell receptor (beta chain) described here comes from a study of Ad26.COV2.S vaccination and SARS-CoV-2 variants. Stated treatment: 15 to 20 received Ad26.COV2.S at low or high dose, single or two shots; roughly five received placebo; per-sample allocation not given. It was on day 63 after the first vaccine or placebo injection that samples were taken. Clones were read by immunoSEQ multiplex PCR, and TCRdb kept only the in-frame ones, dropping some. The sample consists of about 680,000 clones, roughly nine tenths of them appearing once. This CDR3 has 13 residues. V lost 6 bases to trimming and J lost 3 bases, with 11 bases between them. Germline values: CDR1 KGHSH, CDR2 LQKENI. Concerning this clone: Other DNA sequences of this sample code for an identical CDR3.

The chain links TRBV18 to TRBJ1-2; no reliable D call. The starting material was peripheral blood, obtained in a trial of Ad26.COV2.S vaccine versus placebo. The source is a person between 18 and 65 years old who received the Ad26.COV2.S COVID-19 vaccine or a placebo. The CDR3 loop reads CASSPRGDYGYTF. In DNA, the CDR3 is TGTGCCAGCTCCCCTCGTGGTGACTATGGCTACACCTTC.